This TCR beta chain was found in a study of T cell responses to AZD1222 COVID-19 vaccine. The germline gives CDR1 SGHRS, CDR2 YFSETQ. The CDR3 is 14 amino acids. The ends were cut back, 4 bases at V and 1 base at J, with 9 bases in the middle. Clones were sequenced by immunoSEQ multiplex PCR, and TCRdb holds only the in-frame ones, with some missing. The sample lists fewer than 90,000 clones, about 91% occurring once. As for this clone: Its antigen is not identified.

The study, taken as a whole, reports: Samples come after the peak T cell response, not at day 14. Two AZD1222 doses significantly raised spike-specific TCR breadth and depth over controls. A reported finding is that nearly half of spike-specific TCRs target unmutated variant regions.

The clonotype was recovered from an adult who received the AZD1222 COVID-19 vaccine. The sequencing here drew on peripheral blood, taken 28 days after the second AZD1222 dose. The rearrangement uses TRBV5-1 and TRBJ1-3; no clear D. CDR3 nucleotide sequence: TGCGCCAGCAGCACCGGACGGTCTGGAAACACCATATATTTT. It encodes CASSTGRSGNTIYF.